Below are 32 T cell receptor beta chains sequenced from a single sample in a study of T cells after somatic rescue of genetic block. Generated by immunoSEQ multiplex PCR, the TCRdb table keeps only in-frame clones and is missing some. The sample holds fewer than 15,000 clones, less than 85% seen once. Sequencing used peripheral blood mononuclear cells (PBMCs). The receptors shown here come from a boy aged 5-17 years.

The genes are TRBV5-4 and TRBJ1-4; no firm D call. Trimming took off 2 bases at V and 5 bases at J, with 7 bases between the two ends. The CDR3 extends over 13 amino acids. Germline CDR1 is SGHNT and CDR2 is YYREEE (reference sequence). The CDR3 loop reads CASSFWSNEKLFF. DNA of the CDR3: TGTGCCAGCAGCTTCTGGTCGAATGAAAAACTGTTTTTT.

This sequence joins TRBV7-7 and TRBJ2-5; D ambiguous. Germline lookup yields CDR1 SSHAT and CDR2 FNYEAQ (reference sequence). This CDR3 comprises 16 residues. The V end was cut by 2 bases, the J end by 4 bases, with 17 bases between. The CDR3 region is CASSLTPPYSGETQYF. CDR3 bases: TGTGCCAGCAGCTTAACCCCGCCATACTCGGGAGAGACCCAGTACTTC.

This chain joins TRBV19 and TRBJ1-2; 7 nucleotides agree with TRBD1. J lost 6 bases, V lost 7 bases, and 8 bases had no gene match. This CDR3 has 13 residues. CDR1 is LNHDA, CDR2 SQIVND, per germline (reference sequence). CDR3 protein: CASTGQVGDGYTF. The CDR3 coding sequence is TGTGCCAGTACCGGACAGGTCGGCGATGGCTACACCTTC.

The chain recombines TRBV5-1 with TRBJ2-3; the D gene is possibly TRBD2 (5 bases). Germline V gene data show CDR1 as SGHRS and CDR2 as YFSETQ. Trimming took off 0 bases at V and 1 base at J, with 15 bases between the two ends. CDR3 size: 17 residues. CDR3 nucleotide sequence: TGCGCCAGCAGCTTGGCACTCTCCGCAGCGGGCACAGATACGCAGTATTTT. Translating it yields CASSLALSAAGTDTQYF.

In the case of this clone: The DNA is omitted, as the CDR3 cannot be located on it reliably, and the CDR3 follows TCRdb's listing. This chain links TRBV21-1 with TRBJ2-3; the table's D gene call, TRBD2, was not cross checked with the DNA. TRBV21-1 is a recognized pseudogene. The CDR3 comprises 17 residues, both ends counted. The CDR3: CASSKAQVAGGTDTQYF.

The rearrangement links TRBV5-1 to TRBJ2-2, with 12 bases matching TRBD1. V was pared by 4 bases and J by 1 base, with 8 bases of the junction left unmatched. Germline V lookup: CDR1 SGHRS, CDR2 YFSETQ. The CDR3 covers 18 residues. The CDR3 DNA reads TGCGCCAGCAGCCCCGGGACAGGGGGCCCCTTGAACACCGGGGAGCTGTTTTTT. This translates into CASSPGTGGPLNTGELFF.

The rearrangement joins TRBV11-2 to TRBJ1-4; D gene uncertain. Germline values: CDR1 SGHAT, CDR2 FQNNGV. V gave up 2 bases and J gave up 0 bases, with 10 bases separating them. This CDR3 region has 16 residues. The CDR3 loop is CASSLRPGPTNEKLFF. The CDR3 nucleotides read TGTGCCAGCAGCTTAAGGCCAGGACCAACTAATGAAAAACTGTTTTTT.

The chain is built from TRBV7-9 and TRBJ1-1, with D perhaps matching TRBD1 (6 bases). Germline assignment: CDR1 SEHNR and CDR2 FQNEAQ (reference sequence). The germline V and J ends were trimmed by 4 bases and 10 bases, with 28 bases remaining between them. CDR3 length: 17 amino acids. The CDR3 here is CASSSIEDSPAWIRAFF. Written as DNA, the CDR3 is TGTGCCAGCAGCTCTATAGAGGACAGCCCGGCATGGATTCGAGCTTTCTTT.

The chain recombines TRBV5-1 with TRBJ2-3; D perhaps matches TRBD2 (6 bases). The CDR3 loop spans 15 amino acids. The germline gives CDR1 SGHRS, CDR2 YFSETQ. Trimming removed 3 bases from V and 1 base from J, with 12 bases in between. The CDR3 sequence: CASSWQGGGTDTQYF. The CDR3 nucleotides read TGCGCCAGCAGCTGGCAGGGAGGTGGCACAGATACGCAGTATTTT.

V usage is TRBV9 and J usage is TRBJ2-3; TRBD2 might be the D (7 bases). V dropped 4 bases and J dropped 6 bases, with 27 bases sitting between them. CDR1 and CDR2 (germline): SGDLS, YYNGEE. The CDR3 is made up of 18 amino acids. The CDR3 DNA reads TGTGCCAGCAGCCCGCGGGGGCGCCTCACCCCCGACGCGGATACGCAGTATTTT. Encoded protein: CASSPRGRLTPDADTQYF.

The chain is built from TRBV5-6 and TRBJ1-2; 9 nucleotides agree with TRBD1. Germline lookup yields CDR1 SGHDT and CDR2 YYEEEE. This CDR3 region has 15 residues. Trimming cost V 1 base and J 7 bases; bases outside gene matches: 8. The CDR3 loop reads CASSLPAGTGSGYTF. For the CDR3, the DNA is TGTGCCAGCAGCTTGCCGGCCGGGACAGGGTCTGGCTACACCTTC.

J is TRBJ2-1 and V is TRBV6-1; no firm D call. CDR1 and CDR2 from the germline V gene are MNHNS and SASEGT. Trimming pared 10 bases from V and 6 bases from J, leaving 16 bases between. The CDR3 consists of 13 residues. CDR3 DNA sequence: TGTGCCATCTTACCGGCGGCCTTCAATGAGCAGTTCTTC. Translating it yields CAILPAAFNEQFF.

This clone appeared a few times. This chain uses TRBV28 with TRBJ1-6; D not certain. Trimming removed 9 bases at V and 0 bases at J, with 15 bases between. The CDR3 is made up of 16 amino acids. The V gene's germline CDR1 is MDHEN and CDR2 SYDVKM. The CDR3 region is CASLMGLSSYNSPLHF. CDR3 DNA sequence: TGTGCCAGTTTAATGGGTTTGAGCTCCTATAATTCACCCCTCCACTTT.

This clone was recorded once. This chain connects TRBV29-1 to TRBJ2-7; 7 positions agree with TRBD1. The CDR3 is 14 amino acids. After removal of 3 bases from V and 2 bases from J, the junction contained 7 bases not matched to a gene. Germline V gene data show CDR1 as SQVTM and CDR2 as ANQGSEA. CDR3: CSVEAETGPYEQYF. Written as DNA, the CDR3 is TGCAGCGTTGAGGCAGAGACAGGGCCCTACGAGCAGTACTTC.

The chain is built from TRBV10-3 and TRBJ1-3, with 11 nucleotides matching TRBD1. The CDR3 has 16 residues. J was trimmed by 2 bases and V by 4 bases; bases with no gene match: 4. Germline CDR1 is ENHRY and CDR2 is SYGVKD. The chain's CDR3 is CAISGDRGEAGNTIYF. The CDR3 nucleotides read TGTGCCATCAGTGGGGACAGGGGGGAAGCTGGAAACACCATATATTTT.

CDR3 nucleotide sequence: TGTGCCAGCTCACACACCGGGACAGCCACCAAGAGGTATGAAGCTTTCTTT. Protein: CASSHTGTATKRYEAFF. The gene calls are TRBV18 and TRBJ1-1; 7 bases align to TRBD1. J was trimmed by 7 bases and V by 4 bases; bases with no gene match: 18. CDR3 length: 17 residues. Germline CDR1 KGHSH, CDR2 LQKENI.

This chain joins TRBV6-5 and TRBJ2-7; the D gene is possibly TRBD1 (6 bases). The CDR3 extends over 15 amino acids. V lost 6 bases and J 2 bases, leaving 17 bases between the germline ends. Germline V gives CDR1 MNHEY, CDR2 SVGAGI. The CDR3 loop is CASRFQGKGPYEQYF. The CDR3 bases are TGTGCCAGCAGATTTCAGGGGAAAGGACCCTACGAGCAGTACTTC.

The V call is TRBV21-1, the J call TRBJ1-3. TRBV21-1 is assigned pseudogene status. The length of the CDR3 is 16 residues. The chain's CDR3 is CASSKSGKAPGNTIYF. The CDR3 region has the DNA TGTGCCAGCAGCAAATCGGGGAAAGCCCCTGGAAACACCATATATTTT.

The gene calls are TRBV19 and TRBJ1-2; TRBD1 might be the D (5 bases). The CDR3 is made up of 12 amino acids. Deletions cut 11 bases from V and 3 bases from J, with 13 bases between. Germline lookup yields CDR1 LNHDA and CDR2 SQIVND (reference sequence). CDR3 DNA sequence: TGTGCCTTGCAGGGTGGTGACTATGGCTACACCTTC. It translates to CALQGGDYGYTF. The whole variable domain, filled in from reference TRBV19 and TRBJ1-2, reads DGGITQSPKYLFRKEGQNVTLSCEQNLNHDAMYWYRQDPGQGLRLIYYSQIVNDFQKGDIAEGYSVSREKKESFPLTVTSAQKNPTAFYLCALQGGDYGYTFGSGTRLTVV.

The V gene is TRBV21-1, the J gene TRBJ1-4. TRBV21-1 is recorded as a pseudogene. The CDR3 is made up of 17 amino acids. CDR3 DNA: TGTGCCAGCAGCAAAGGGGGGGGGCCCTGTAGGGAGGAAAAACTGTTTTTT. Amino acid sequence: CASSKGGGPCREEKLFF.

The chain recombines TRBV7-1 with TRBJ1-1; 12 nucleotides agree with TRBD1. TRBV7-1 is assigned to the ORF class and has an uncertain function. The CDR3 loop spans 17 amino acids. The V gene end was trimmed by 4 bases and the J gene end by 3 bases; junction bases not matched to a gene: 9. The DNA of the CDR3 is TGTGCCAGCAGCTTCCGGGACAGGGGGCCGGTGGACACTGAAGCTTTCTTT. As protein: CASSFRDRGPVDTEAFF.

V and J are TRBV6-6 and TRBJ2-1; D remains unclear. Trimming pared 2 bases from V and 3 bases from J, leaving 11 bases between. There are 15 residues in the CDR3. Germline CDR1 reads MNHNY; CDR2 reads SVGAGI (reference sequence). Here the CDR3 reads CASSYGQSFYNEQFF. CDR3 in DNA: TGTGCCAGCAGTTACGGCCAGTCCTTCTACAATGAGCAGTTCTTC.

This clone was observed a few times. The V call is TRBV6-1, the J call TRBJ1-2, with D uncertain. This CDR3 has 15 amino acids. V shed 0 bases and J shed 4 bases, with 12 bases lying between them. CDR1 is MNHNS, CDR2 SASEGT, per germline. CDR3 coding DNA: TGTGCCAGCAGTGAAGCCGACGGCTGGATCTATGGCTACACCTTC. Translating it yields CASSEADGWIYGYTF.

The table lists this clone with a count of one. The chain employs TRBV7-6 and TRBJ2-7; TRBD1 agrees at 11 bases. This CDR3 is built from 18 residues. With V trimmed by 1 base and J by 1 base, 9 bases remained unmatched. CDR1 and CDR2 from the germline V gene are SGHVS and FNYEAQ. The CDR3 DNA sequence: TGTGCCAGCAGCTTAGATCGAGGACAGGGGGCGAGGTCCTACGAGCAGTACTTC. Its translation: CASSLDRGQGARSYEQYF. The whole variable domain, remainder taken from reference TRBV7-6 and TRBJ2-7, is GAGVSQSPRYKVTKRGQDVALRCDPISGHVSLYWYRQALGQGPEFLTYFNYEAQQDKSGLPNDRFSAERPEGSISTLTIQRTEQRDSAMYRCASSLDRGQGARSYEQYFGPGTRLTVT.

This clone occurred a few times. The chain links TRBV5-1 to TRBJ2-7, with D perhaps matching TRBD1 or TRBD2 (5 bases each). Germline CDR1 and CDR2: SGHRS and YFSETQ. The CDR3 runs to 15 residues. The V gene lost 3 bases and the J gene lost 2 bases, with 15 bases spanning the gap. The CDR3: CASSSLGEGAYEQYF. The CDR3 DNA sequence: TGCGCCAGCAGCTCCTTGGGGGAAGGGGCCTACGAGCAGTACTTC.

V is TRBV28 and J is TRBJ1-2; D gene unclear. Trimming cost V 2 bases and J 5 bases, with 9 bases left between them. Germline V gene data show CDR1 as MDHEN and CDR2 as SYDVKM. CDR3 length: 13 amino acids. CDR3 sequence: CASSLLGFYGYTF. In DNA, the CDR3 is TGTGCCAGCAGTTTACTAGGGTTTTATGGCTACACCTTC.

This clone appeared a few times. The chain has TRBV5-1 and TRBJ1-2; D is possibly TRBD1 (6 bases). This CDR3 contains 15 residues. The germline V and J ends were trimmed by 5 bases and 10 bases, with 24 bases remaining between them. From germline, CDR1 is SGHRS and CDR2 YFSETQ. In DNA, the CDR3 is TGCGCCAGCAGGGAGGTAGTAGGACAGCCGCCCGACTACACCTTC. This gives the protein CASREVVGQPPDYTF.

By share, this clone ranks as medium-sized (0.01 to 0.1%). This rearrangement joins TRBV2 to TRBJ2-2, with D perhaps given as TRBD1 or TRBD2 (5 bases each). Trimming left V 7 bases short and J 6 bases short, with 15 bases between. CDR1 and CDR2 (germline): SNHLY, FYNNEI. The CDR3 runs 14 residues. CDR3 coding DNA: TGTGCCAGCACCCCCTGGGTGGGGGCCGGGGAGCTGTTTTTT. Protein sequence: CASTPWVGAGELFF.

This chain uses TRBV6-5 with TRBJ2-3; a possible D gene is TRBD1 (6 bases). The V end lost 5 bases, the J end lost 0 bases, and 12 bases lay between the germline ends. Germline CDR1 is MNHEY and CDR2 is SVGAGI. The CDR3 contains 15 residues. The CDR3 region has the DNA TGTGCCAGCAGTGCACGACAGGCTAGCACAGATACGCAGTATTTT. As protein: CASSARQASTDTQYF.

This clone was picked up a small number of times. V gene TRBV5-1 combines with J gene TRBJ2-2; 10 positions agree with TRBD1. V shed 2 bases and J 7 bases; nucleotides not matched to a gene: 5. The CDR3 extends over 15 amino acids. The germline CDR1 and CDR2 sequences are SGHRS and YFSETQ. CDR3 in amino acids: CASSFRDRGNGELFF. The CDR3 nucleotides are TGCGCCAGCAGCTTCCGGGACAGGGGTAACGGGGAGCTGTTTTTT.

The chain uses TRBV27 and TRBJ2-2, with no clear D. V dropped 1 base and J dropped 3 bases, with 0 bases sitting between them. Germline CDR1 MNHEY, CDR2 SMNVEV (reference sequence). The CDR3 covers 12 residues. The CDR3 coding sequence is TGTGCCAGCAGTTTATACACCGGGGAGCTGTTTTTT. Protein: CASSLYTGELFF.

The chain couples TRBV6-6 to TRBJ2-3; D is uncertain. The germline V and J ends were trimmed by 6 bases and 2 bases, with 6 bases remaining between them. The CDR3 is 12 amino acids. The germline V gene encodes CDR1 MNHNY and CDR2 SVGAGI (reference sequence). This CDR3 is CASRIFTDTQYF. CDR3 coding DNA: TGTGCCAGCAGAATTTTCACAGATACGCAGTATTTT.